One T cell receptor (beta chain) is described in this entry. The V end was cut by 3 bases, the J end by 6 bases, with 9 bases between. This CDR3 comprises 14 residues. In germline, CDR1 is MNHEY, CDR2 SMNVEV (reference sequence). How the authors handled the data: Estimation of nucleated cell counts relied on the amplification of reference gene primers. The repertoire was sequenced with immunoSEQ multiplex PCR; TCRdb's copy has only in-frame clones and lacks some. V and J calls and clone size come straight from that table; D and trimming were deduced from the DNA. Of roughly 200,000 clones listed, about four fifths were seen once; the top ten hold about 10%. Patients from Seattle were sampled longitudinally, starting during active infection. These data belong to a study of blood T cell repertoires in COVID-19. Study-wide context: Acute-phase and convalescent COVID-19 samples originated in the United States, Italy and Spain.

The sequencing input was peripheral blood. The TCR originated in a woman aged 40-49 years with COVID-19, enrolled during active disease. The chain uses TRBV27 and TRBJ1-6; perhaps TRBD1 as D (5 bases). The DNA for the CDR3 is TGTGCCAGCAGTTTTCGGGGGGGTAATTCACCCCTCCACTTT. It is translated as CASSFRGGNSPLHF.